The sequence of this T cell receptor (beta chain) was determined in a study of T cells in Graves' hyperthyroidism and ophthalmopathy. Broader study findings: Most thyroid-expanded clonotypes above 0.001 were also found in blood.

In regard to this clonotype: Its antigen is not identified.

The trim removed 3 bases at V and 5 bases at J, leaving 9 bases unmatched. The germline V gene has CDR1 MGHDK and CDR2 SYGVNS. This CDR3 has 15 amino acids. Lactation, pregnancy, other autoimmune disease or uncontrolled infection excluded patients. Used for diagnoses were clinical symptoms, serum thyroxine and TRAb, thyroid ultrasound and orbital computed tomography. It was around 10 ml of fresh peripheral blood that supplied the PBMCs. The TCR beta CDR3 regions underwent amplification using RNA transcripts as the source. Using the HTBI primer set, a first-round RT-PCR was run on the TCR CDR3. Each CDR3 protein gets one entry after TCRdb re-called the multiplex PCR reads with MiXCR. The table shows roughly 630,000 distinct CDR3 sequences, with more than 15% occurring only once.

Specimen: blood. The rearrangement links TRBV25-1 to TRBJ2-5; 7 nucleotides agree with TRBD1. This receptor was identified in a woman aged 25-40 years with Graves' hyperthyroidism. CDR3 protein: CASSEATGVMETQYF. In DNA form, the CDR3 reads TGTGCCAGCAGTGAGGCTACAGGGGTCATGGAGACCCAGTACTTC.